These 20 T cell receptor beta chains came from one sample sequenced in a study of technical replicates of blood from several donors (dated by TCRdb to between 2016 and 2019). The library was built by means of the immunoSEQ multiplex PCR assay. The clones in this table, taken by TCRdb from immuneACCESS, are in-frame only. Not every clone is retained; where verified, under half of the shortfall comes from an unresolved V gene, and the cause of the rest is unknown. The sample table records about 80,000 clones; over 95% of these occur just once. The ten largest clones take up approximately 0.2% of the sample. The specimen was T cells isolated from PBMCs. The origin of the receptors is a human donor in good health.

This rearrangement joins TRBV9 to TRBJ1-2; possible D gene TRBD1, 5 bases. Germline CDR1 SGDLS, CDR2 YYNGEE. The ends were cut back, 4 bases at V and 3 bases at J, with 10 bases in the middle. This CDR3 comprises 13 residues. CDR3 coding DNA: TGTGCCAGCAGCCCCTCGACAGACTATGGCTACACCTTC. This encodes CASSPSTDYGYTF.

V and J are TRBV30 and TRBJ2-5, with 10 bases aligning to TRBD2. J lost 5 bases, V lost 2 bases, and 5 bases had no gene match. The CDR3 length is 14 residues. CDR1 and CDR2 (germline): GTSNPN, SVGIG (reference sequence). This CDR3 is CAWSIISGGETQYF. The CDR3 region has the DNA TGTGCCTGGAGTATAATTAGCGGGGGGGAGACCCAGTACTTC.

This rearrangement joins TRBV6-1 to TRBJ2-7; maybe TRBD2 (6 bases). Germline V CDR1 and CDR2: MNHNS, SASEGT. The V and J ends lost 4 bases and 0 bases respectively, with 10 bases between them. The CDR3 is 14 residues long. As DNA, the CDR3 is TGTGCCAGCAGTGTCGCGGGGTACTCCTACGAGCAGTACTTC. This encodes CASSVAGYSYEQYF.

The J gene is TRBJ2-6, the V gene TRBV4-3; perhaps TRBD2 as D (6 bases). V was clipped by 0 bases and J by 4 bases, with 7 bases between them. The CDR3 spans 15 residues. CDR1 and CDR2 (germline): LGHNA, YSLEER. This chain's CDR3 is CASSQEEGGANVLTF. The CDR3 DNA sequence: TGCGCCAGCAGCCAAGAGGAGGGAGGGGCCAACGTCCTGACTTTC.

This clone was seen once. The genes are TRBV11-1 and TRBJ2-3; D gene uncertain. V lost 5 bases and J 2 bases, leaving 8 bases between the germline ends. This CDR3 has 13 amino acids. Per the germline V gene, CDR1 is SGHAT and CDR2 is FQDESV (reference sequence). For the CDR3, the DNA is TGTGCCAGCAGCCCGGAGAACACAGATACGCAGTATTTT. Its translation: CASSPENTDTQYF.

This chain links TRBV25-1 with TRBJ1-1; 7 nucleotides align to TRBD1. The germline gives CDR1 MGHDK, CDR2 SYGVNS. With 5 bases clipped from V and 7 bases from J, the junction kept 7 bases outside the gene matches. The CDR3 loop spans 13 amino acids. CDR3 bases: TGTGCCAGCAGTCAAGGAGGGGGCAGTGAAGCTTTCTTT. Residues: CASSQGGGSEAFF.

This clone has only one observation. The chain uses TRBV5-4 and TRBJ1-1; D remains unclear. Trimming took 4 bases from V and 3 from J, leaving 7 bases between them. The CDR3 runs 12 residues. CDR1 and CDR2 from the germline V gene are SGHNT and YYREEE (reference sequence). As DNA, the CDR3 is TGTGCCAGCAGCGGACTGGACACTGAAGCTTTCTTT. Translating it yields CASSGLDTEAFF. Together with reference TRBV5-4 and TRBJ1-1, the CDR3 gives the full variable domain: ETGVTQSPTHLIKTRGQQVTLRCSSQSGHNTVSWYQQALGQGPQFIFQYYREEENGRGNFPPRFSGLQFPNYSSELNVNALELDDSALYLCASSGLDTEAFFGQGTRLTVV.

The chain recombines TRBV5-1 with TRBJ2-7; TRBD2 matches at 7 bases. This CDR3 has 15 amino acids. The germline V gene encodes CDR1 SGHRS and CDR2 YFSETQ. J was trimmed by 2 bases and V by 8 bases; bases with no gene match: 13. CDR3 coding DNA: TGCGCCAGTAACGGGGGGAGAGACAGTACCTACGAGCAGTACTTC. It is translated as CASNGGRDSTYEQYF. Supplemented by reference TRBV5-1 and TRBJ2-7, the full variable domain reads KAGVTQTPRYLIKTRGQQVTLSCSPISGHRSVSWYQQTPGQGLQFLFEYFSETQRNKGNFPGRFSGRQFSNSRSEMNVSTLELGDSALYLCASNGGRDSTYEQYFGPGTRLTVT.

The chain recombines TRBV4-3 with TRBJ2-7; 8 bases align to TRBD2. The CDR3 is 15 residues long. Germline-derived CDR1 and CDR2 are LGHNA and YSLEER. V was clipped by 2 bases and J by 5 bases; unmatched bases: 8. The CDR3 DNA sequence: TGCGCCAGCAGCCAACGGACTAGCACACGTGACGAGCAGTACTTC. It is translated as CASSQRTSTRDEQYF.

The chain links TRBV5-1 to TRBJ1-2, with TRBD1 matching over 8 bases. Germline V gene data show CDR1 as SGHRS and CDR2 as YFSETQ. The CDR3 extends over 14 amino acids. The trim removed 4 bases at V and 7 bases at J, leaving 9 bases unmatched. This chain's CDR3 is CASSDSGTGIGYTF. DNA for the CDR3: TGCGCCAGCAGCGATTCCGGGACAGGAATTGGCTACACCTTC.

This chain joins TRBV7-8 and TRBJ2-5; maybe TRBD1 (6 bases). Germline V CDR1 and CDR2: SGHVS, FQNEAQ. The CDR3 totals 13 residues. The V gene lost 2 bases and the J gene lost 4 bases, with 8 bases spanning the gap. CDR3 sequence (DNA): TGTGCCAGCAGCTTAACCAGGGGAGAGACCCAGTACTTC. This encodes CASSLTRGETQYF.

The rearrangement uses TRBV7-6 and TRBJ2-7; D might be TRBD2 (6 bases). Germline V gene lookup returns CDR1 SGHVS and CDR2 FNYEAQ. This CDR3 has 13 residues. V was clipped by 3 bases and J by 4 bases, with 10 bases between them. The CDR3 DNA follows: TGTGCCAGCAGCTTCGGGGGTTGGTACGAGCAGTACTTC. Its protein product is CASSFGGWYEQYF. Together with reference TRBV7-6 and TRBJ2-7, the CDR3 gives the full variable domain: GAGVSQSPRYKVTKRGQDVALRCDPISGHVSLYWYRQALGQGPEFLTYFNYEAQQDKSGLPNDRFSAERPEGSISTLTIQRTEQRDSAMYRCASSFGGWYEQYFGPGTRLTVT.

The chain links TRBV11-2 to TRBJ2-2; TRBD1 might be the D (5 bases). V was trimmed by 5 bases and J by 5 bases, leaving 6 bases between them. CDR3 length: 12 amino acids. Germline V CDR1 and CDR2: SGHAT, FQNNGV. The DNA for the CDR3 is TGTGCCAGCAGCCCAGGGACCGGGGAGCTGTTTTTT. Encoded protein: CASSPGTGELFF.

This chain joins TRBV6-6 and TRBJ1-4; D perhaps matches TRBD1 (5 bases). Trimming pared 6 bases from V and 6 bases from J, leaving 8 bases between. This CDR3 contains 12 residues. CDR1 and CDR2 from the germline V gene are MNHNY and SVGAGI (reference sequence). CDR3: CASSQTDEKLFF. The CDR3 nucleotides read TGTGCCAGCAGCCAGACAGATGAAAAACTGTTTTTT.

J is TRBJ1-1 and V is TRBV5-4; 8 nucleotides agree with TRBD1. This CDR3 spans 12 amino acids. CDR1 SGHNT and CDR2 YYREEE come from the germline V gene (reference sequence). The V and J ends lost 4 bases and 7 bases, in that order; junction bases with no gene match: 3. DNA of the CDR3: TGTGCCAGCAGCGTAGGACAGGGTGAAGCTTTCTTT. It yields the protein CASSVGQGEAFF.

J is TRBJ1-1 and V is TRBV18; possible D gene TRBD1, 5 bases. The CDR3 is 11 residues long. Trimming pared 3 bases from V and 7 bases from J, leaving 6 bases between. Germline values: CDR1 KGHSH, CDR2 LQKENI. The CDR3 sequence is CASSPGGEAFF. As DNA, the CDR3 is TGTGCCAGCTCACCGGGGGGTGAAGCTTTCTTT.

CDR3 nucleotides: TGTGCCAGCGGATTATCGCAGGCTTTCGGCCCCCAGCATTTT. Translation: CASGLSQAFGPQHF. The rearrangement uses TRBV7-8 and TRBJ1-5, with unresolved D. V lost 8 bases and J 10 bases, leaving 21 bases between the germline ends. There are 14 residues in the CDR3. Germline CDR1 SGHVS, CDR2 FQNEAQ.

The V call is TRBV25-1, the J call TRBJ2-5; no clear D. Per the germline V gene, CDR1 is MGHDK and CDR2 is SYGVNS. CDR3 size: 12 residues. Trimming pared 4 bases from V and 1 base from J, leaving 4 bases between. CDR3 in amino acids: CASSGSQETQYF. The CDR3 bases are TGTGCCAGCAGTGGGAGCCAAGAGACCCAGTACTTC. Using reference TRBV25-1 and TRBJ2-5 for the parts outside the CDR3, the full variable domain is EADIYQTPRYLVIGTGKKITLECSQTMGHDKMYWYQQDPGMELHLIHYSYGVNSTEKGDLSSESTVSRIRTEHFPLTLESARPSHTSQYLCASSGSQETQYFGPGTRLLVL.

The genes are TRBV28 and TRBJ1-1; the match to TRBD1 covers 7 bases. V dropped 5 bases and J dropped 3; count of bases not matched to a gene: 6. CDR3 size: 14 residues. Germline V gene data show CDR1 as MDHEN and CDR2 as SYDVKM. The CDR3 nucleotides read TGTGCCAGCAGTGAAGGGGGCAAGGACACTGAAGCTTTCTTT. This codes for CASSEGGKDTEAFF.

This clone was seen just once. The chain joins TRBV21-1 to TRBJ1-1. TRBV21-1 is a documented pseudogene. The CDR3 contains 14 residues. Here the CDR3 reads CASSKTAGNTEAFF. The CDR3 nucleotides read TGTGCCAGCAGCAAAACGGCGGGGAACACTGAAGCTTTCTTT.